What follows is one T cell receptor beta chain and its context. What it recognizes is unknown. PCR primers comprised 60 Vbeta and 13 Jbeta primers. The protocol was immunoSEQ multiplex PCR, while the TCRdb copy is restricted to in-frame clones and leaves out a portion. The sample consists of more than 90,000 clones, 65% to 75% of them appearing once. These data belong to a study of cytomegalovirus exposure and HLA in healthy donors. Overall study results and limits: Confirmation was obtained in vitro that three CMV-associated chains are specific for CMV antigens. It was only CMV serostatus that was available as immune exposure information. In a later analysis, a genetic analysis reported fewer productive-TCR N-insertions in an Asian-associated ancestry cluster than the cohort average. The authors listed approximately 150 TCR beta chains as cytomegalovirus-associated.

CDR3 length: 17 residues. V lost 3 bases and J 3 bases, leaving 19 bases between the germline ends. CDR1 is SGHRS, CDR2 YFSETQ, per germline. This clonotype was obtained from a man in his thirties or forties in good health and CMV-seropositive. Sequencing used PBMCs. J is TRBJ2-1 and V is TRBV5-1; perhaps TRBD2 as D (6 bases). The CDR3 loop reads CASSSRLALEGYNEQFF. The CDR3 DNA follows: TGCGCCAGCAGCTCCCGTCTAGCGCTCGAGGGCTACAATGAGCAGTTCTTC.